These 21 T cell receptor beta chains share one sample of origin, sequenced in a study of blood T cell repertoires in COVID-19. Sequencing used immunoSEQ multiplex PCR; TCRdb keeps in-frame clones, though not all of them. The sample gives 150,000 to 200,000 clones, about 88% of which show up once; 9% is in the top ten. Sequencing was carried out using PBMCs or T cells enriched from blood (not recorded which). The receptors come from a woman under 30 who had recovered from COVID-19.

The table lists this clone with a count of one. The genes are TRBV2 and TRBJ2-5; TRBD1 matches 9 bases. CDR3 length: 15 amino acids. V was pared by 6 bases and J by 2 bases, with 7 bases of the junction left unmatched. The germline V gene has CDR1 SNHLY and CDR2 FYNNEI. CDR3 region: CASRVDRGFQETQYF. Written as DNA, the CDR3 is TGTGCCAGCAGAGTGGACAGGGGTTTTCAAGAGACCCAGTACTTC.

This clone was seen only once. Other DNA variants within this sample encode the same CDR3. The chain carries TRBV28 and TRBJ2-5; 9 bases are a match to TRBD1. Looked up from germline, CDR1 is MDHEN and CDR2 is SYDVKM. CDR3 length: 15 residues. Trimming at V came to 5 bases and at J to 2 bases, leaving 6 bases not matched to a gene. The CDR3 here is CASSTTGGPQETQYF. The CDR3, as DNA: TGTGCCAGCAGTACAACAGGGGGCCCTCAAGAGACCCAGTACTTC. The whole variable domain, filled in from reference TRBV28 and TRBJ2-5, reads DVKVTQSSRYLVKRTGEKVFLECVQDMDHENMFWYRQDPGLGLRLIYFSYDVKMKEKGDIPEGYSVSREKKERFSLILESASTNQTSMYLCASSTTGGPQETQYFGPGTRLLVL.

The chain has TRBV28 and TRBJ1-1; no reliable D call. Germline-derived CDR1 and CDR2 are MDHEN and SYDVKM. The CDR3 spans 11 residues. Trimming removed 8 bases at V and 11 bases at J, with 15 bases between. The CDR3 is CASVSGSRAFF. In nucleotides, the CDR3 is TGTGCCAGCGTTTCGGGAAGTAGGGCTTTCTTT.

This chain links TRBV19 with TRBJ1-5; weak D call: TRBD1 (6 bases). The CDR3 is 16 amino acids. Germline V CDR1 and CDR2: LNHDA, SQIVND (reference sequence). The V and J ends lost 1 base and 1 base respectively, with 11 bases between them. In DNA form, the CDR3 reads TGTGCCAGTAGTATAGGGGGGGGCACGAGCAATCAGCCCCAGCATTTT. Translating gives CASSIGGGTSNQPQHF. Together with reference TRBV19 and TRBJ1-5, the CDR3 gives the full variable domain: DGGITQSPKYLFRKEGQNVTLSCEQNLNHDAMYWYRQDPGQGLRLIYYSQIVNDFQKGDIAEGYSVSREKKESFPLTVTSAQKNPTAFYLCASSIGGGTSNQPQHFGDGTRLSIL.

This clone was observed once. This chain joins TRBV27 and TRBJ1-4; tentatively, D is TRBD1 (5 bases). V gave up 5 bases and J gave up 7 bases, with 14 bases separating them. Per the germline V gene, CDR1 is MNHEY and CDR2 is SMNVEV (reference sequence). The CDR3 sequence is 14 residues long. The CDR3 spells CASSPSGAGEKLFF. CDR3 coding DNA: TGTGCCAGCAGTCCTAGTGGGGCCGGTGAAAAACTGTTTTTT.

This chain uses TRBV2 with TRBJ2-5; 7 nucleotides align to TRBD2. J lost 2 bases, V lost 5 bases, and 5 bases had no gene match. Germline CDR1 is SNHLY and CDR2 is FYNNEI. The CDR3 extends over 14 amino acids. DNA of the CDR3: TGTGCCAGCAGTACCCTAGCGGTACAAGAGACCCAGTACTTC. Its protein product is CASSTLAVQETQYF.

The V and J genes are TRBV18 and TRBJ1-1; tentative D call: TRBD1 (5 bases). CDR1 KGHSH and CDR2 LQKENI come from the germline V gene. The CDR3 runs to 14 residues. The V gene lost 6 bases and the J gene lost 3 bases, with 14 bases spanning the gap. CDR3 in amino acids: CASSLGGTDTEAFF. The DNA for the CDR3 is TGTGCCAGCTCCCTGGGGGGGACGGACACTGAAGCTTTCTTT.

The rearrangement joins TRBV24-1 to TRBJ2-1; possibly TRBD1 for D (7 bases). From germline, CDR1 is KGHDR and CDR2 SFDVKD. CDR3 length equals 13 residues. V dropped 5 bases and J dropped 7 bases, with 11 bases sitting between them. Here the CDR3 reads CATSAQGGNEQFF. The CDR3 DNA reads TGTGCCACCAGTGCCCAGGGGGGTAATGAGCAGTTCTTC.

The chain employs TRBV6-4 and TRBJ2-6; D may be TRBD1 (6 bases). Germline CDR1 is MRHNA and CDR2 is SNTAGT. CDR3 size: 15 residues. V dropped 6 bases and J dropped 2 bases, with 11 bases sitting between them. CDR3 protein: CASSPRGPGANVLTF. The CDR3 nucleotides read TGTGCCAGCAGCCCCAGGGGTCCTGGGGCCAACGTCCTGACTTTC.

J is TRBJ2-5 and V is TRBV28; the match to TRBD1 covers 8 bases. The ends lost 5 bases at V and 2 bases at J; junction bases unmatched: 4. This CDR3 has 14 amino acids. From germline, CDR1 is MDHEN and CDR2 SYDVKM. CDR3 residues: CASSETGVQETQYF. CDR3 DNA: TGTGCCAGCAGTGAGACAGGGGTGCAAGAGACCCAGTACTTC.

V gene TRBV30 combines with J gene TRBJ2-1, with 10 positions matching TRBD2. CDR1 and CDR2 from the germline V gene are GTSNPN and SVGIG (reference sequence). The V and J ends lost 5 bases and 5 bases, in that order; junction bases with no gene match: 6. This CDR3 is built from 14 residues. The CDR3 nucleotides read TGTGCCTGGCAAAAGGGACTAGCGAACAATGAGCAGTTCTTC. It translates to CAWQKGLANNEQFF.

The chain carries TRBV29-1 and TRBJ1-6, with D perhaps TRBD1 (5 bases). The CDR3 loop spans 13 amino acids. Per germline, CDR1 SQVTM and CDR2 ANQGSEA. V was trimmed by 0 bases and J by 10 bases, leaving 10 bases between them. In DNA form, the CDR3 reads TGCAGCGTTGAAGAAGGGGTTGGGTCACCCCTCCACTTT. Translation: CSVEEGVGSPLHF.

The chain is built from TRBV5-4 and TRBJ2-5; D uncertain. CDR1 and CDR2 (germline): SGHNT, YYREEE (reference sequence). The V gene lost 2 bases and the J gene lost 1 base, with 9 bases spanning the gap. This CDR3 spans 14 amino acids. The CDR3 loop reads CASSLLNLQETQYF. The CDR3 DNA reads TGTGCCAGCAGCTTACTGAATCTCCAAGAGACCCAGTACTTC.

The chain uses TRBV24-1 and TRBJ2-5; 12 bases are a match to TRBD2. Germline V gene lookup returns CDR1 KGHDR and CDR2 SFDVKD. The CDR3 is made up of 16 amino acids. Losses at the gene ends were 2 bases for V and 6 bases for J; bases not matched to a gene: 6. CDR3 DNA: TGTGCCACCAGTGATTCACTAGCGGGGGGTCTCCAGACCCAGTACTTC. Protein product: CATSDSLAGGLQTQYF.

The CDR3 DNA follows: TGCAGCGTTGATGTGCCAGAAGGGGGCTATGGCTACACCTTC. This sequence encodes CSVDVPEGGYGYTF. The V gene is TRBV29-1, the J gene TRBJ1-2; TRBD1 is a possible D gene (6 bases). Germline values: CDR1 SQVTM, CDR2 ANQGSEA. The CDR3 runs to 14 residues. V lost 3 bases and J 4 bases, leaving 15 bases between the germline ends.

J is TRBJ2-6 and V is TRBV19, with D tentatively TRBD1 (5 bases). The CDR3 length is 15 residues. The germline CDR1 and CDR2 sequences are LNHDA and SQIVND (reference sequence). Trimming pared 3 bases from V and 0 bases from J, leaving 6 bases between. The CDR3 DNA sequence: TGTGCCAGTAGTATTGGGGCCTCTGGGGCCAACGTCCTGACTTTC. It yields the protein CASSIGASGANVLTF.

The chain is built from TRBV19 and TRBJ2-7, with 8 bases lining up with TRBD1. The CDR3 has 13 residues. Germline CDR1 reads LNHDA; CDR2 reads SQIVND (reference sequence). The J segment lost 7 bases and the V segment lost 6 bases, leaving 8 bases of the junction unmatched. The chain's CDR3 is CASSWQGANEQYF. In nucleotides, the CDR3 is TGTGCCAGTAGCTGGCAGGGGGCTAATGAGCAGTACTTC.

This clone was picked up a small number of times. This chain connects TRBV19 to TRBJ1-1; tentatively, D is TRBD1 (5 bases). Germline lookup yields CDR1 LNHDA and CDR2 SQIVND (reference sequence). V lost 6 bases to trimming and J lost 1 base, with 6 bases between them. CDR3 length: 12 amino acids. The CDR3 sequence is CASSTGNTEAFF. In nucleotides, the CDR3 is TGTGCCAGTAGCACAGGGAACACTGAAGCTTTCTTT.

The V call is TRBV2, the J call TRBJ1-1; TRBD1 aligns across 8 bases. The CDR3 has 14 amino acids. Germline trimming cut 6 bases from V and 7 bases from J; bases unmatched to any gene: 10. Germline loops: CDR1 SNHLY, CDR2 FYNNEI. DNA for the CDR3: TGTGCCAGCAGGGCTGACAGGGGTGAGCTTGAAGCTTTCTTT. Encoded protein: CASRADRGELEAFF.

The rearrangement joins TRBV7-9 to TRBJ1-3, with D maybe TRBD1 (5 bases). From germline, CDR1 is SEHNR and CDR2 FQNEAQ (reference sequence). Trimming took 5 bases from V and 4 from J, leaving 9 bases between them. The CDR3 totals 13 residues. The CDR3 nucleotides are TGTGCCAGCAGCGCGGACACCGGAAACACCATATATTTT. It translates to CASSADTGNTIYF.

This chain joins TRBV2 and TRBJ2-7, with D possibly matching TRBD2 (5 bases). Germline CDR1 SNHLY, CDR2 FYNNEI. The CDR3 covers 14 residues. Trimming took 6 bases from V and 0 from J, leaving 12 bases between them. CDR3 in DNA: TGTGCCAGCAGGGGAGATGCGGGCTCCTACGAGCAGTACTTC. Amino acid sequence: CASRGDAGSYEQYF.